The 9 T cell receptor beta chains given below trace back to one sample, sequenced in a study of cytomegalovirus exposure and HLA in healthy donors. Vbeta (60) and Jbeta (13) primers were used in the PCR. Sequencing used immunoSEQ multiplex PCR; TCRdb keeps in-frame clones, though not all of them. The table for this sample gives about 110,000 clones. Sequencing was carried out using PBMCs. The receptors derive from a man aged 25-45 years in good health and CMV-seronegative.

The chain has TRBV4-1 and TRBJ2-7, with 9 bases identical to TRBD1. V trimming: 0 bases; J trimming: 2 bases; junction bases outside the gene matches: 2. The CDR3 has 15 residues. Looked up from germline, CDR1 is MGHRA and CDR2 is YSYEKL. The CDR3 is CASSQEDRGTYEQYF. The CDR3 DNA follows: TGCGCCAGCAGCCAAGAGGACAGGGGAACCTACGAGCAGTACTTC.

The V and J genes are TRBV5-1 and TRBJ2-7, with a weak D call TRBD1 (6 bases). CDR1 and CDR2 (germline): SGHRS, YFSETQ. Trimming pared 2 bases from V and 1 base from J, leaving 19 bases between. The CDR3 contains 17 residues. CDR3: CASSLTTGPTLSYEQYF. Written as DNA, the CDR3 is TGCGCCAGCAGCTTAACGACAGGACCCACGCTTTCCTACGAGCAGTACTTC.

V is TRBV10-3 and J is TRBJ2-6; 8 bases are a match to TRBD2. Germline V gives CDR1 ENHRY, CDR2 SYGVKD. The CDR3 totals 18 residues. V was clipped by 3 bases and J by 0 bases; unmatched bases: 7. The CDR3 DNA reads TGTGCCATCAGTGAAGATAGCGGGGTCCGCTCTGGGGCCAACGTCCTGACTTTC. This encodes CAISEDSGVRSGANVLTF.

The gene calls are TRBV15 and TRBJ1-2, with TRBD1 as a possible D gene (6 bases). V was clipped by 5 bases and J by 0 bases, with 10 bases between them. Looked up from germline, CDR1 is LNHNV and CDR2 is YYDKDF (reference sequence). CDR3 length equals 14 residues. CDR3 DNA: TGTGCCACCAGCTCAGGGGATACTAACTATGGCTACACCTTC. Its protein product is CATSSGDTNYGYTF.

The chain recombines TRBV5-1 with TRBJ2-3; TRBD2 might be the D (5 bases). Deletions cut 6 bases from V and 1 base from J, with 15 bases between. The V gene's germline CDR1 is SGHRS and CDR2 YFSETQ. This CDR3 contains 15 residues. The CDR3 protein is CASTPIPGGTDTQYF. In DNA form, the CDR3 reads TGCGCCAGCACCCCAATCCCCGGGGGCACAGATACGCAGTATTTT.

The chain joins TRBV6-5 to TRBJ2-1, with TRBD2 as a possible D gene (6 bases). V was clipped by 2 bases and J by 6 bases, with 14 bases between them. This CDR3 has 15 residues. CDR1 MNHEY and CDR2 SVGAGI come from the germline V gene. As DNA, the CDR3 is TGTGCCAGCAGTTACGGCCTGGGGGGTACCAATGAGCAGTTCTTC. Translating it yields CASSYGLGGTNEQFF.

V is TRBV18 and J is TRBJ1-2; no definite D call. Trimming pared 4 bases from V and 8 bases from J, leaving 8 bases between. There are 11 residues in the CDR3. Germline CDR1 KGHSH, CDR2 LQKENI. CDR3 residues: CASSLSEGYTF. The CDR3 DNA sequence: TGTGCCAGCTCACTCTCCGAGGGCTACACCTTC. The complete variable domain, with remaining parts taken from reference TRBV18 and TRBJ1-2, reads NAGVMQNPRHLVRRRGQEARLRCSPMKGHSHVYWYRQLPEEGLKFMVYLQKENIIDESGMPKERFSAEFPKEGPSILRIQQVVRGDSAAYFCASSLSEGYTFGSGTRLTVV.

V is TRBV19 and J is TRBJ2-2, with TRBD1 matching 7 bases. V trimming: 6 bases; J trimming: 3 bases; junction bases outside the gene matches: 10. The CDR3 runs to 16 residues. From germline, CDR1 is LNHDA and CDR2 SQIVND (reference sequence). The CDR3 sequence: CASRRKTGPYTGELFF. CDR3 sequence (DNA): TGTGCCAGTAGGAGAAAGACAGGGCCTTACACCGGGGAGCTGTTTTTT.

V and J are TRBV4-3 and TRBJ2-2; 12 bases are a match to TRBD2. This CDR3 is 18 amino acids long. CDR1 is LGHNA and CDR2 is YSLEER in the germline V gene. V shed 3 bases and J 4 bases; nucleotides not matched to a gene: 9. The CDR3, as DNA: TGCGCCAGCAGCCATCAACTAGCGGGGGGTGAGGGCACCGGGGAGCTGTTTTTT. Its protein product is CASSHQLAGGEGTGELFF.